This T cell receptor (beta chain) was found in a study of T cells in Graves' hyperthyroidism and ophthalmopathy (dated by TCRdb to between 2018 and 2021). Notes on the research overall: TCR V-J signatures able to tell the groups apart were searched for in a discovery cohort of 90 to 100 patients, of whom more than 40 had Graves' ophthalmopathy and around 56 had stable Graves' hyperthyroidism. Prospective prediction of ophthalmopathy was tested in an independent validation cohort consisting of 18 hyperthyroidism patients and some 17 patients who later progressed to ophthalmopathy. The 100 or so discovery patients were randomly divided into training and test sets at a 7:3 ratio. In several Graves' hyperthyroidism patients, the study also compared T-cell repertoires from thyroid tissue with T-cell repertoires from blood. After blood sampling, hyperthyroidism patients were treated with methimazole at a starting dose of 30 mg daily, and ophthalmopathy patients were treated with high-dose intravenous methylprednisolone. According to the paper, TCR Vbeta CDR3 sequencing was carried out on roughly 130 peripheral blood samples, which came from fewer than 50 ophthalmopathy, roughly 75 hyperthyroidism and about 17 progressor patients.

As for this clonotype: No cognate antigen has been identified for it. Base-call qualities are not available, and no considerably larger clone is one nucleotide away.

The CDR3 holds 14 amino acids from the cysteine to the phenylalanine. Only the CDR3 region is kept as DNA, spanning 42 bases read in frame from base 1. The germline V gene yields MGHDK for CDR1 and SYGVNS for CDR2. V gives up 5 bases and J gives up 4 bases, and the segment between their germline ends measures 11 bases. Stable Graves' hyperthyroidism was defined as no progression to ophthalmopathy during 18 months of follow-up. Hyperthyroidism patients were newly diagnosed, had a disease duration of under 2 months, and were aged 18 to 65 years. Patients with uncontrolled infections, other autoimmune diseases, pregnancy or lactation were excluded. Diagnoses relied on clinical symptoms, serum thyroxine and TRAb, thyroid ultrasound and orbital computed tomography. Trizol reagent was used to extract total RNA, and RNA quality was then checked on an Agilent 2100 Bioanalyzer. Points the paper makes about the study in general: Sample size was not statistically predetermined, and blinding of investigators to group allocation was not performed. In validation, the model predicted progression to ophthalmopathy with around 71% sensitivity and 72% to 85% specificity, a median of 6.5 months before onset. A model built on a 13 V-J signature distinguished ophthalmopathy from stable hyperthyroidism, reaching over 85% sensitivity and around 82% specificity in cross-validation and 80%/75% in testing. Most expanded thyroid clonotypes (frequency above 0.001) were also detected in blood, suggesting blood repertoires may reflect thyroid immune responses.

The TCR beta CDR3 regions were amplified from RNA transcripts. A first-round RT-PCR of the TCR CDR3 used the HTBI primer set with the Qiagen OneStep RT-PCR kit. Libraries were constructed in a second round of multiplex PCR, after which size selection and purification were carried out. Paired-end sequencing of the libraries was performed with 100 bp reads on an Illumina HiSeq2000. Turning to the authors' computational methods: SOAPnuke was used to process the raw data, with reads discarded if the reads contained adapters or uncalled bases, had a mean Phred below 15, or lacked an exact constant-primer or identifier match. COPE v1.2.5 was used to merge the high-quality paired reads, and each unique nucleotide sequence was defined as a clonotype. MiTCR v1.1 was used to align clonotypes to the IMGT TRBV, TRBD and TRBJ reference segments. The analysis was restricted to V-J combinations with a frequency above 0.0001, which together covered 98% to 99.2% of the repertoires. A TCS score was defined as the ratio between F50 (clonal expansion) and ExV (chaos), using BLOSUM62-based TCRdist between CDR3 peptides within each V-J. Welch's t-statistics and random forest reduced 500 to 550 V-J features to 10 to 15, which were used in a naive Bayes classifier (R e1071). TCRdb trimmed the raw reads at Q25, called clones with MiXCR and kept productive beta chains. When rows share a CDR3 protein, they turn into one entry using the most common DNA and genes. These V and J calls are TCRdb output, not the study's own analysis. The sample table holds about 560,000 distinct CDR3 sequences, of which 46% were seen once. Of the sample, approximately 8.2% falls within the top ten clones.

The sequenced sample was peripheral blood or thyroid tissue (not recorded which). Rearrangement joined TRBV25-1 to TRBJ1-4, with the D gene call left open. The receptor comes from a woman aged 18-29 years with Graves' hyperthyroidism. Donor details come from another sample of the same person, matched by shared clones. The CDR3 sequence is CASSYRQSNEKLFF. In nucleotides, the sequence is TGTGCCAGCAGTTACCGTCAGAGTAATGAAAAACTGTTTTTT.